These 18 T cell receptor beta chains originate from one sample sequenced in a study of T cells in localized non-small cell lung cancer. The data were produced by immunoSEQ multiplex PCR, yet TCRdb's version contains in-frame clones alone and is incomplete. The data hold 40,000 or so clones, with approximately 86% observed a single time. The sample in question was peripheral blood, obtained before any cancer treatment. These receptors all come from a man between 40 and 75 years old with stage I lung adenocarcinoma.

The V call is TRBV19, the J call TRBJ2-3, with 11 bases identical to TRBD2. Germline lookup yields CDR1 LNHDA and CDR2 SQIVND (reference sequence). Trimming took 7 bases from V and 0 from J; bases not matched to a gene: 12. The CDR3 has 18 amino acids. CDR3 protein: CASTQTPGLAGSTDTQYF. CDR3 coding DNA: TGTGCCAGTACCCAAACCCCCGGACTAGCGGGTAGCACAGATACGCAGTATTTT.

The J gene is TRBJ2-7, the V gene TRBV12-2; the D call TRBD2 from the table was never checked on the DNA. TRBV12-2 counts as a pseudogene. The CDR3 extends over 13 amino acids. CDR3 sequence (DNA): TGTGCAAGGGCAGGCCCTAGCGGGGACGAGAGACACTTC. This encodes CARAGPSGDERHF.

This clone was seen only once. CDR3 amino acids: CASSYPGASGSKQFF. In DNA, the CDR3 is TGTGCCAGCAGTTACCCCGGGGCTAGCGGGAGCAAGCAGTTCTTC. This chain joins TRBV6-5 and TRBJ2-1; 10 bases match TRBD2. The CDR3 sequence is 15 residues long. Germline CDR1 and CDR2: MNHEY and SVGAGI. Trimming cost V 2 bases and J 11 bases; bases outside gene matches: 9.

The V gene is TRBV18, the J gene TRBJ2-7; maybe TRBD2 (5 bases). Trimming cost V 2 bases and J 2 bases, with 22 bases left between them. CDR3 length equals 18 residues. The germline V gene has CDR1 KGHSH and CDR2 LQKENI. CDR3 sequence: CASSPTARRATDPYEQYF. The CDR3 coding sequence is TGTGCCAGCTCACCAACAGCGAGGCGGGCGACTGACCCCTACGAGCAGTACTTC.

This clone appeared a few times. The V call is TRBV27, the J call TRBJ2-2, with 11 nucleotides matching TRBD1. Trimming cost V 5 bases and J 2 bases; bases outside gene matches: 10. The germline gives CDR1 MNHEY, CDR2 SMNVEV (reference sequence). The CDR3 consists of 18 residues. CDR3 sequence (DNA): TGTGCCAGCAGTCCCCCCGTGGGACAGGGGGGAAACACCGGGGAGCTGTTTTTT. Translating it yields CASSPPVGQGGNTGELFF.

Points on this clone: A junction end diverges from the germline sequence, so it may reflect a read error. The V call is TRBV28, the J call TRBJ2-7, with 7 bases identical to TRBD2. CDR3 size: 15 residues. CDR1 is MDHEN, CDR2 SYDVKM, per germline. The CDR3 loop reads CASRPSGGGENRRDF. For the CDR3, the DNA is TGTGCCAGCAGGCCTTCTGGGGGAGGGGAGAATAGAAGGGACTTC.

By share of the sample, this clone is medium-sized. The CDR3 nucleotides are TGTGCCAGCAGTTTAGGCGGACACTACGAGCAGTACTTC. Translation gives CASSLGGHYEQYF. The gene calls are TRBV27 and TRBJ2-7; tentative D call: TRBD1 (5 bases). This CDR3 spans 13 amino acids. The V end was cut by 2 bases, the J end by 3 bases, with 8 bases between. CDR1 and CDR2 (germline): MNHEY, SMNVEV (reference sequence).

The chain recombines TRBV6-5 with TRBJ2-2; 12 bases map to TRBD2. The CDR3 sequence is 16 residues long. The J segment lost 5 bases and the V segment lost 4 bases, leaving 5 bases of the junction unmatched. Germline-derived CDR1 and CDR2 are MNHEY and SVGAGI. As DNA, the CDR3 is TGTGCCAGCAGTTTTTATGGGACTAGCGGGACCGGGGAGCTGTTTTTT. Its protein product is CASSFYGTSGTGELFF.

This chain uses TRBV4-1 with TRBJ2-5; TRBD2 agrees at 12 bases. V lost 4 bases and J lost 5; bases outside the gene matches: 8. From germline, CDR1 is MGHRA and CDR2 YSYEKL. The CDR3 is 16 residues long. CDR3 sequence reads: CASSPDGLAGTETQYF. The DNA of the CDR3 is TGCGCCAGCAGCCCAGACGGACTAGCGGGAACGGAGACCCAGTACTTC.

V and J are TRBV7-9 and TRBJ1-2, with unresolved D. This CDR3 is built from 16 residues. The V end lost 5 bases, the J end lost 4 bases, and 20 bases lay between the germline ends. Per the germline V gene, CDR1 is SEHNR and CDR2 is FQNEAQ (reference sequence). As DNA, the CDR3 is TGTGCCAGCAGCCCAGTAGGGCAGACCTCGCTCTATGGCTACACCTTC. Protein: CASSPVGQTSLYGYTF.

The V gene is TRBV28, the J gene TRBJ1-2; a weak D match, TRBD1 (6 bases). CDR1 MDHEN and CDR2 SYDVKM come from the germline V gene. The V end was cut by 10 bases, the J end by 2 bases, with 14 bases between. The CDR3 is 13 residues long. This CDR3 is CAIQDSRNYGYTF. CDR3 bases: TGTGCCATCCAGGACAGTAGAAACTATGGCTACACCTTC.

The chain has TRBV7-3 and TRBJ2-2; no firm D call. Germline CDR1 reads SGHTA; CDR2 reads FQGTGA. CDR3 size: 15 residues. Trimming left V 0 bases short and J 3 bases short, with 8 bases between. Here the CDR3 DNA reads TGTGCCAGCAGCTTAACGGCCCGACACACCGGGGAGCTGTTTTTT. It specifies CASSLTARHTGELFF.

The chain is built from TRBV5-1 and TRBJ1-1; D unresolved. The CDR3 extends over 15 amino acids. Trimming removed 1 base from V and 7 bases from J, with 17 bases in between. CDR1 is SGHRS and CDR2 is YFSETQ in the germline V gene. CDR3 in amino acids: CASSLSGLSGIEAFF. The CDR3 coding sequence is TGCGCCAGCAGCTTGTCGGGATTAAGTGGCATTGAAGCTTTCTTT.

The chain has TRBV16 and TRBJ2-3, with TRBD1 matching 9 bases. CDR3 length equals 15 residues. The V and J ends lost 7 bases and 8 bases, in that order; junction bases with no gene match: 13. Germline V CDR1 and CDR2: KGHSY, FQNENV. In DNA form, the CDR3 reads TGTGCCAGCACCTCCAGCAAACAGGGGGCAAGTACGCAGTATTTT. Its protein product is CASTSSKQGASTQYF.

The CDR3 spells CASSAGPYTEAFF. CDR3 sequence (DNA): TGCGCCAGCAGCGCCGGGCCTTACACTGAAGCTTTCTTT. This chain uses TRBV10-2 with TRBJ1-1; D call uncertain. The CDR3 length is 13 residues. V lost 6 bases and J 3 bases, leaving 11 bases between the germline ends. Germline V gene lookup returns CDR1 WSHSY and CDR2 SAAADI.

This CDR3 reads CASLDRHSGNTIYF. The CDR3 DNA sequence: TGTGCCAGCCTTGACAGACACTCTGGAAACACCATATATTTT. The chain links TRBV28 to TRBJ1-3; D is possibly TRBD1 (5 bases). V was clipped by 8 bases and J by 0 bases, with 11 bases between them. Germline V gives CDR1 MDHEN, CDR2 SYDVKM. The CDR3 has 14 amino acids.

The chain joins TRBV28 to TRBJ2-4, with 11 bases that match TRBD1. In germline, CDR1 is MDHEN, CDR2 SYDVKM. V gave up 0 bases and J gave up 6 bases; unmatched junction bases: 4. The CDR3 loop spans 16 amino acids. The CDR3, as DNA: TGTGCCAGCAGTTTATGGGGACAGGGGGGTGGAAACATTCAGTACTTC. Translating it yields CASSLWGQGGGNIQYF.

The chain employs TRBV16 and TRBJ2-7; perhaps TRBD1 as D (5 bases). The length of the CDR3 is 14 residues. With 0 bases removed from V and 2 bases from J, the gap between germline ends came to 8 bases. The germline CDR1 and CDR2 sequences are KGHSY and FQNENV. CDR3 sequence: CASSQSAGTYEQYF. In DNA form, the CDR3 reads TGTGCCAGCAGCCAATCCGCAGGGACCTACGAGCAGTACTTC.